This TCR beta chain stems from a study of PD-1 blockade in classical Hodgkin lymphoma. As for this clone: Its cognate antigen is unknown.

The CDR3 consists of 12 residues. Germline V gives CDR1 MDHEN, CDR2 SYDVKM. V lost 8 bases to trimming and J lost 8 bases, with 15 bases between them. Every patient was affected by relapse after autologous stem cell transplantation, while exposure to brentuximab vedotin was not uniform. Whole-study results and caveats: A reduction in baseline TCR diversity was reportedly seen in newly diagnosed patients relative to healthy donors. Newly diagnosed patients and complete responders had comparable diversity at baseline.

The table came from immunoSEQ multiplex PCR; TCRdb's copy has only in-frame clones and leaves some out. The table includes under 95,000 clones, 90% to 95% detected once. The V gene is TRBV28, the J gene TRBJ1-1; D is uncertain. Sample: peripheral blood mononuclear cells (PBMCs), taken at baseline. The sequence came from a human donor with classical Hodgkin lymphoma. CDR3 nucleotide sequence: TGTGCCAGCGATCTTCCCGGTGGGGAAGCTTTCTTT. The encoded protein is CASDLPGGEAFF.